The clone carrying this T cell receptor beta chain was seen a few times. Its antigen is not identified. The CDR3 loop spans 13 amino acids. The V gene's germline CDR1 is LNHDA and CDR2 SQIVND (reference sequence). The V gene lost 7 bases and the J gene lost 3 bases, with 12 bases spanning the gap. This sample is drawn from a study of response to subunit inactivated influenza vaccine. Regarding the study as a whole: T cells newly recruited by each seasonal influenza vaccination are few, the authors suggested.

TCRdb reprocessed the RT-PCR reads via MiXCR and lists one record per CDR3 protein. The repertoire holds under 950,000 distinct CDR3 sequences, with 21% as singletons. Specimen: PBMCs from blood, collected roughly 5 days after vaccination. The chain is built from TRBV19 and TRBJ1-2; maybe TRBD1 (5 bases). This receptor was taken from a man aged 50 or older who received an inactivated influenza vaccine. For the CDR3, the DNA is TGTGCCAGTAAGGAAGGGGTCGACTATGGCTACACCTTC. The encoded protein is CASKEGVDYGYTF.